Following are 27 T cell receptor beta chains from one sample sequenced in a study of tumor-infiltrating lymphocytes in primary liver carcinoma. Constant-region priming of roughly 490 ng total RNA yielded TCR beta cDNA. Three nested multiplex PCR rounds, a slightly modified ARM-PCR, produced the libraries for TCR beta. PCR rounds one and two used TRBV1-TRBV30 forward primers with a C-beta reverse primer for around 9 cycles each. TCRdb re-derived calls from the multiplex PCR reads in MiXCR, one entry per CDR3 protein. The table lists around 22,000 distinct CDR3 sequences, around 84% of them singletons. Without any cell sorting, roughly 20-30 mg of bulk tissue yielded co-extracted RNA and DNA. The sample was liver tumor tissue from sampling region 2. Subset: tumor region T2, inferior pole. These receptors were obtained from a woman in her twenties or thirties with primary liver carcinoma and hepatitis B virus infection.

The chain employs TRBV11-2 and TRBJ1-1, with D hard to call. Between the trimmed V and J ends, which lost 6 bases and 10 bases, there was a span of 21 bases. Per the germline V gene, CDR1 is SGHAT and CDR2 is FQNNGV. The CDR3 is 14 residues long. The CDR3 here is CASRYSVGRAGAFF. CDR3 bases: TGTGCCAGCAGATATTCAGTGGGGAGGGCTGGAGCTTTCTTT.

On this clonotype itself: In this CDR3 the conserved last residue, phenylalanine or tryptophan, is missing, so a read error is likely. The DNA is left out, because the CDR3 cannot be placed on it with certainty; the CDR3 is given as TCRdb lists it. The chain joins TRBV10-3 to TRBJ1-3. The CDR3 spans 14 residues, counting both ends. CDR1 and CDR2 from the germline V gene are ENHRY and SYGVKD. The chain's CDR3 is CAISESLSGNTKYL.

Remarks on this clonotype: The final CDR3 position lacks the conserved phenylalanine or tryptophan, pointing to a likely read error. This chain joins TRBV11-2 and TRBJ1-1; TRBD1 matches at 12 bases. The germline CDR1 and CDR2 sequences are SGHAT and FQNNGV. This CDR3 comprises 20 residues. The J segment lost 2 bases and the V segment lost 9 bases, leaving 22 bases of the junction unmatched. The CDR3 loop is CASSARDRGRKRWSNTEAFL. DNA of the CDR3: TGTGCCAGTAGCGCTCGGGACAGGGGGCGCAAGAGGTGGAGTAACACTGAAGCTTTCCTC.

This clonotype appeared a single time. The junction departs from germline at one end; a sequencing error may be responsible. V gene TRBV11-2 combines with J gene TRBJ2-1, with a possible D match to TRBD1 (6 bases). From germline, CDR1 is SGHAT and CDR2 FQNNGV. This CDR3 region has 13 residues. CDR3 amino acids: CVSSLEQGFKQFF. CDR3 nucleotides: TGTGTCAGCAGCTTAGAGCAGGGGTTTAAGCAGTTCTTC.

This chain links TRBV10-2 with TRBJ2-1, with TRBD2 matching over 8 bases. The CDR3 is 16 residues long. Trimming removed 6 bases from V and 2 bases from J; junction bases left unmatched: 9. CDR1 and CDR2 (germline): WSHSY, SAAADI. The CDR3 coding sequence is TGCGCCAGCAGACTCCTAGCGGGTGTCACCTACAATGAGCAGTTCTTC. Its protein product is CASRLLAGVTYNEQFF.

Concerning this clonotype itself: The CDR3 does not close with the conserved phenylalanine or tryptophan, likely indicating a read error. V is TRBV7-9 and J is TRBJ2-7, with D possibly being TRBD2 (5 bases). The V gene lost 7 bases and the J gene lost 0 bases, with 13 bases spanning the gap. The CDR3 has 14 residues. Germline V gene lookup returns CDR1 SEHNR and CDR2 FQNEAQ (reference sequence). The chain's CDR3 is CASISGGLSYEQYL. Written as DNA, the CDR3 is TGTGCCAGCATCTCCGGAGGCCTCTCCTACGAGCAGTACTTA.

On this clonotype: It is likely a read error, because the conserved phenylalanine at the end of the CDR3 is missing. The CDR3 is CTSSFLEDISYNEQFS. CDR3 nucleotides: TGTACCAGCAGCTTCCTAGAGGATATATCCTACAATGAGCAGTTCTCC. The chain is built from TRBV11-3 and TRBJ2-1, with no clear D. The germline V gene encodes CDR1 SGHNT and CDR2 YENEEA. This CDR3 is built from 16 residues.

This clonotype showed up just once. The conserved final phenylalanine or tryptophan is absent from the CDR3, which likely points to a read error. The rearrangement uses TRBV4-3 and TRBJ1-6, with 7 bases that match TRBD1. This CDR3 is built from 17 residues. Germline V gene lookup returns CDR1 LGHNA and CDR2 YSLEER. For the CDR3, the DNA is TGCGCCGGCAGCCAAGATCTGACAGGGACTACACTATCACCCCTCCACTTA. It yields the protein CAGSQDLTGTTLSPLHL.

Details on this clonotype: A read error may account for a junction end that differs from germline. As DNA, the CDR3 is TGTGCCAGCAGCTTGGGACGTTCTAGCGATAGCACAGATACACAGTATTTT. Translation gives CASSLGRSSDSTDTQYF. The chain recombines TRBV7-9 with TRBJ2-3; weak D call: TRBD2 (6 bases). The length of the CDR3 is 17 residues. CDR1 is SEHNR and CDR2 is FQNEAQ in the germline V gene (reference sequence).

Ten or more counts support this clonotype. A much larger clone lies a single base off, so this may be a read error. The V gene is TRBV29-1, the J gene TRBJ2-5; D tentatively fits TRBD1 or TRBD2 (5 bases each). This CDR3 contains 15 residues. Germline V lookup: CDR1 SQVTM, CDR2 ANQGSEA. The CDR3 nucleotides read TGCGGCGTTGAAACCGGAAGGGGAGTGAGGGGGACCCAGTACTTC. Its translation is CGVETGRGVRGTQYF.

The genes are TRBV10-1 and TRBJ2-1; D might be TRBD2 (6 bases). The CDR3 extends over 15 amino acids. V was clipped by 7 bases and J by 7 bases, with 20 bases between them. Germline V gene sequence: CDR1 WNHNN, CDR2 SYGVQD (reference sequence). CDR3 region: CASNPRLEDMNEQFF. For the CDR3, the DNA is TGCGCCAGCAATCCTCGACTAGAGGATATGAATGAGCAGTTCTTC.

As for this clonotype: The CDR3 carries no conserved terminal phenylalanine or tryptophan, so it likely arises from a read error. V usage is TRBV6-5 and J usage is TRBJ2-2; TRBD1 aligns across 8 bases. CDR3 length: 15 amino acids. The V gene's germline CDR1 is MNHEY and CDR2 SVGAGI. Here the CDR3 reads CANSPRTGFTGELFH. The CDR3 DNA reads as TGTGCCAACAGTCCGCGGACAGGGTTTACCGGGGAGCTGTTTCAT.

By sample fraction, this clonotype is medium-sized. The gene calls are TRBV12-3 or TRBV12-4 and TRBJ2-2; the match to TRBD1 covers 7 bases. V was clipped by 10 bases and J by 7 bases; unmatched bases: 12. This CDR3 region has 14 residues. CDR3: CATSESTGVGELFF. The CDR3 bases are TGTGCCACCAGCGAGAGCACAGGGGTCGGGGAGCTGTTTTTT.

Turning to this clonotype: Sequence at one end of the junction differs from germline and may be a read error. The chain employs TRBV30 and TRBJ1-1; the D gene is possibly TRBD1 (5 bases). This CDR3 spans 13 amino acids. Germline V CDR1 and CDR2: GTSNPN, SVGIG (reference sequence). The CDR3 DNA is TGTGCCTGGACTAAGGGACGGAATATTGAAGCCCTCTTT. Amino acids: CAWTKGRNIEALF. Using reference TRBV30 and TRBJ1-1 for the parts outside the CDR3, the full variable domain is SQTIHQWPATLVQPVGSPLSLECTVEGTSNPNLYWYRQAAGRGLQLLFYSVGIGQISSEVPQNLSASRPQDRQFILSSKKLLLSDSGFYLCAWTKGRNIEALFGQGTRLTVV.

This clonotype was seen repeatedly, ten times or more. It may be a read error: a sequence one base away is much more abundant. The rearrangement joins TRBV7-9 to TRBJ1-1, with 8 bases lining up with TRBD1. Trimming took 3 bases from V and 6 from J; bases not matched to a gene: 3. Germline V gene sequence: CDR1 SEHNR, CDR2 FQNEAQ (reference sequence). This CDR3 has 13 amino acids. In DNA, the CDR3 is TGTGCCAGCAGCTTCGGACAGGGCGCTGAAGCTTTCTTT. Encoded protein: CASSFGQGAEAFF.

This clonotype was recorded only once. The junction and the germline gene differ at one end; a read error may be behind it. V gene TRBV12-3 or TRBV12-4 combines with J gene TRBJ2-5; TRBD2 might be the D (6 bases). CDR3 size: 15 residues. CDR3 bases: TGCGCCTGCAGGATCTACCCCGGGAGCGAAGAGACCCAGTACTTC. This codes for CACRIYPGSEETQYF.

The CDR3 DNA follows: TGTGCCAGCAGTTACCAGGGACAGTCCTACGAGCAGTACTTC. This sequence encodes CASSYQGQSYEQYF. The genes are TRBV6-2 or TRBV6-3 and TRBJ2-7; 7 bases line up with TRBD1. This CDR3 is built from 14 residues. Per the germline V gene, CDR1 is MNHEY and CDR2 is SVGEGT. J was trimmed by 1 base and V by 2 bases; bases with no gene match: 2.

As to this clonotype: The junction does not match germline at one end; this may be a read error. The chain uses TRBV6-5 and TRBJ2-2; D remains ambiguous. This CDR3 region has 15 residues. The germline V gene has CDR1 MNHEY and CDR2 SVGAGI. The CDR3 reads CASSPEYLSAWELFF. CDR3 in DNA: TGTGCAAGCAGTCCCGAGTACCTTTCGGCCTGGGAGCTGTTTTTT.

In regard to this clonotype: One junction end does not reproduce the germline sequence, and a read error may be involved. The chain is built from TRBV29-1 and TRBJ2-1; D uncertain. The CDR3 has 12 residues. CDR1 SQVTM and CDR2 ANQGSEA come from the germline V gene. The chain's CDR3 is CIALRENNEQLF. CDR3 coding DNA: TGCATCGCCCTAAGGGAAAACAATGAGCAGTTGTTC.

As to this clonotype: The junction departs from the called germline gene at one end, perhaps through a read error. The chain uses TRBV6-2 or TRBV6-3 and TRBJ2-6; TRBD2 aligns across 8 bases. Germline lookup yields CDR1 MNHEY and CDR2 SVGEGT. This CDR3 comprises 19 residues. CDR3 coding DNA: TGTACCAACCAAGACCCCCCGGCGGGAGGTTATGATGGGGCCAACGTCCCGACTTTC. Translated, it gives CTNQDPPAGGYDGANVPTF.

Of note for this clonotype: The junction departs from germline at one end; a sequencing error may be responsible. V usage is TRBV7-8 and J usage is TRBJ2-5, with 10 bases lining up with TRBD2. Per the germline V gene, CDR1 is SGHVS and CDR2 is FQNEAQ. This CDR3 is built from 18 residues. Here the CDR3 DNA reads TGTGCCATCAGCTTAGGGGGACCTAGCGGGAGTCATCAAGAGACCCAGTGCTTC. Translation gives CAISLGGPSGSHQETQCF.

The chain couples TRBV6-5 to TRBJ2-6; weak D call: TRBD1 (6 bases). This CDR3 has 17 residues. Trimming cost V 6 bases and J 3 bases, with 18 bases left between them. Germline V gene data show CDR1 as MNHEY and CDR2 as SVGAGI. The CDR3 loop is CASRMGQAVSGANVLTF. CDR3 nucleotide sequence: TGTGCCAGCAGGATGGGACAAGCGGTAAGTGGGGCCAACGTCCTGACTTTC.

As for this clonotype: The junction does not match germline at one end; this may be a read error. The chain carries TRBV10-3 and TRBJ2-1, with D perhaps TRBD2 (5 bases). The CDR3 length is 14 residues. CDR1 ENHRY and CDR2 SYGVKD come from the germline V gene. DNA for the CDR3: TGTGTCATCAGTCCCATGGCGACCCGGGATGGGCCGTTCTTC. Translation: CVISPMATRDGPFF.

J is TRBJ2-1 and V is TRBV7-2, with D possibly TRBD2 on 6 matching bases. CDR1 is SGHTA and CDR2 is FQGNSA in the germline V gene. V dropped 3 bases and J dropped 2 bases, with 8 bases sitting between them. The CDR3 covers 14 residues. CDR3 nucleotide sequence: TGTGCCAGCAGCTTTTCGGGAGCCTACAATGAGCAGTTCTTC. This translates into CASSFSGAYNEQFF.

This clonotype has at least ten counts. The V call is TRBV7-3, the J call TRBJ2-1, with 8 bases that match TRBD2. Germline-derived CDR1 and CDR2 are SGHTA and FQGTGA. This CDR3 spans 15 amino acids. Trimming cost V 5 bases and J 11 bases; bases outside gene matches: 14. CDR3 protein: CASSPTSGPTGQQFF. The CDR3 DNA reads as TGTGCCAGCAGCCCCACTAGCGGCCCAACGGGCCAGCAGTTCTTC.

This clonotype was seen a handful of times. V is TRBV19 and J is TRBJ2-6; D is uncertain. The ends were cut back, 3 bases at V and 1 base at J, with 7 bases in the middle. Looked up from germline, CDR1 is LNHDA and CDR2 is SQIVND (reference sequence). CDR3 length: 15 amino acids. CDR3 loop: CASSIQESGANVLTF. CDR3 sequence (DNA): TGTGCCAGTAGTATTCAGGAATCTGGGGCCAACGTCCTGACTTTC.

Concerning this clonotype itself: One end of the junction is discordant with germline, which a read error may explain. V usage is TRBV11-2 and J usage is TRBJ1-2; D is uncertain. CDR1 is SGHAT, CDR2 FQNNGV, per germline. CDR3 size: 14 residues. The CDR3 sequence is CVSSLMEANYGYTF. The DNA of the CDR3 is TGTGTCAGCAGCTTAATGGAAGCTAACTACGGCTACACCTTC.